What follows is one T cell receptor (beta chain) and its context. Antigen specificity is unknown. Trimming shortened V by 3 bases and J by 0 bases, and 12 bases separated the two germline ends. Germline V gives CDR1 SGHNT, CDR2 YYREEE (reference sequence). CDR3 length: 15 residues. Time point here: recipient sample about 28 days before transplant, after cytoreduction. Samples: about 28 days before transplant, then days 30, 100 and 180 after. This entry comes from a study of T cell clonotyping in hematopoietic cell transplantation. Assay: immunoSEQ multiplex PCR; the TCRdb copy retains only in-frame clones and omits some. The sample contains thousands of clones, about 97% of which appear only once. The study's findings and limits: Graft donor and pretransplant recipient Inverse Simpson Index values predicted broader posttransplant TCR diversity. Pathologically expanded recipient clonotypes increased progressively from day 30 to day 180 as diversity fell.

This receptor was taken from a man between 65 and 85 years old with acute myeloid leukemia. Some clones in this sample may be carry-over from other donors' samples. This specimen consisted of peripheral blood mononuclear cells, obtained before stem cell transplant. V usage is TRBV5-4 and J usage is TRBJ1-1; no clear D. The CDR3 is CASSSGGQMNTEAFF. In DNA form, the CDR3 reads TGTGCCAGCAGCTCAGGTGGGCAGATGAACACTGAAGCTTTCTTT.